This T cell receptor beta chain was profiled in a study of cytomegalovirus exposure and HLA in healthy donors. Study details: Out of approximately 170 million T cells, an earlier analysis found roughly 110 million unique TCR beta sequences in total. Study-level results: In vitro data verified three CMV-associated chains as specific for CMV antigens.

To note about this clone: No antigen is known for it.

Amplification used 60 Vbeta primers and 13 Jbeta primers. The protocol was immunoSEQ multiplex PCR, while the TCRdb copy is restricted to in-frame clones and leaves out a portion. The table for this sample gives about 200,000 clones. The CDR3 has 17 amino acids. Per germline, CDR1 SGHAT and CDR2 FQNNGV. With V trimmed by 5 bases and J by 2 bases, 8 bases remained unmatched. Although they were nominally healthy when sampled, donors likely had unrecorded immune exposures. What was sequenced was PBMCs. The J gene is TRBJ2-3, the V gene TRBV11-2; 12 nucleotides match TRBD2. The clonotype originates from a boy younger than 18 in good health and CMV-seronegative. This chain's CDR3 is CASSPELAGGLTDTQYF. The CDR3 bases are TGTGCCAGCAGCCCAGAACTAGCGGGGGGTCTCACAGATACGCAGTATTTT.